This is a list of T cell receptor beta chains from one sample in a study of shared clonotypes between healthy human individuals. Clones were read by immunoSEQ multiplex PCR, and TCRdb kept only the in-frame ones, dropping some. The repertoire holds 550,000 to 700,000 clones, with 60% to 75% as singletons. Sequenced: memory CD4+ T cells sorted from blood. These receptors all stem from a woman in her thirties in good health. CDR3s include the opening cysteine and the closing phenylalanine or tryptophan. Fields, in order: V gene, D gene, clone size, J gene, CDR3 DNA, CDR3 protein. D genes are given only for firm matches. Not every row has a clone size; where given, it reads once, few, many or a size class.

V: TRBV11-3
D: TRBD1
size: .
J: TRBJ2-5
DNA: TGTGCCAGCAGCTCTGGACAGGGAGGTGCAGAGACCCAGTACTTC
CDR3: CASSSGQGGAETQYF

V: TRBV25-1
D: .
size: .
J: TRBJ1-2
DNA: TGTGCCAGCAGACCCGGTGGCCAGCATGGCTACACCTTC
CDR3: CASRPGGQHGYTF

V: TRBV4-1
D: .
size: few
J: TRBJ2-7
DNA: TGCGCCAGCAGCCAAGATTCAACGACAGGCAGCTCCTACGAGCAGTACTTC
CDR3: CASSQDSTTGSSYEQYF

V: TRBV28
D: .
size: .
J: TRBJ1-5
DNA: TGTGCCAGCAGTTTAATCCCAGGGCGCCCCAATCAGCCCCAGCATTTT
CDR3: CASSLIPGRPNQPQHF

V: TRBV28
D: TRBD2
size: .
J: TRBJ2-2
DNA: TGTGCCAGCAGCACTAGCGGGTCGAACACCGGGGAGCTGTTTTTT
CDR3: CASSTSGSNTGELFF

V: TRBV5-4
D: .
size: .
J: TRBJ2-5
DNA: TGTGCCAGCAGCGAACGGCGAGGGGAGGCGGAGACCCAGTACTTC
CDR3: CASSERRGEAETQYF

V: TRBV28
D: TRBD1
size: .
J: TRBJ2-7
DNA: TGTGCCAGCAGTTCTCAGGGGGCAAGCCTCCAATACGAGCAGTACTTC
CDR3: CASSSQGASLQYEQYF

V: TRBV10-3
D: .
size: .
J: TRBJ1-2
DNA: TGTGCCATCAGTGTTGCCGGTATTAACTATGGCTACACCTTC
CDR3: CAISVAGINYGYTF

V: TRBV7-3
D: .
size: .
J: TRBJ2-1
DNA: TGTGCCAGCAGCTCAGACCCAACAGGGAATGAGCAGTTCTTC
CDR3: CASSSDPTGNEQFF

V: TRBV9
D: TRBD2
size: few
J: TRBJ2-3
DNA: TGTGCCAGCAGCGCCCTTCCTTCTAGCGGGAGCACAGATACGCAGTATTTT
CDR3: CASSALPSSGSTDTQYF

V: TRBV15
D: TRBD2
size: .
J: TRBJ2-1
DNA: TGTGCCACCAGCAGAGGAGGAGGGAGGGGATACAATGAGCAGTTCTTC
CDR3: CATSRGGGRGYNEQFF

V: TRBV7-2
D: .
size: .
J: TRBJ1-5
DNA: TGTGCCAGCAGCCCCCGCTCCGGCAGCAATCAGCCCCAGCATTTT
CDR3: CASSPRSGSNQPQHF

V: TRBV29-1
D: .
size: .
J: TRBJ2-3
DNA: TGCAGCGTTGATGGAGCGTCTAGCACAGATACGCAGTATTTT
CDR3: CSVDGASSTDTQYF

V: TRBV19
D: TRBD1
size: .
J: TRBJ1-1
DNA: TGTGCCAGTAGTCCCGACAGGGGGCGAACTGAAGCTTTCTTT
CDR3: CASSPDRGRTEAFF

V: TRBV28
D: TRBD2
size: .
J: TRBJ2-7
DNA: TGTGCCAGCAGTTCGATCCCCGGGACTAGCGCACAGTCCTACGAGCAGTACTTC
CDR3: CASSSIPGTSAQSYEQYF

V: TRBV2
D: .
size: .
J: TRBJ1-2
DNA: TGTGCCCTGGGCGCAAACTATGGCTACACCTTC
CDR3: CALGANYGYTF

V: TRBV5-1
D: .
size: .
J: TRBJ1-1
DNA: TGCGCCAGCAGCTTGGCCCCCGGGGGCGGAACTGAAGCTTTCTTT
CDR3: CASSLAPGGGTEAFF

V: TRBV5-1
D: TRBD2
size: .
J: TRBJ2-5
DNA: TGCGCCAGCAGCCTACGGCCGGGAGGTGAAGAGACCCAGTACTTC
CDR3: CASSLRPGGEETQYF

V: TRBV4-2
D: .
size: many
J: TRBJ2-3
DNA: TGTGCCAGCAGCCAAGTGGTTTTGGGACTGACAGATACGCAGTATTTT
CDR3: CASSQVVLGLTDTQYF

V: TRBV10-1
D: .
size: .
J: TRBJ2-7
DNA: TGCGCCAGCAGTGAGTTACGGACCAACTTACCGCCCGAGCAGTACTTC
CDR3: CASSELRTNLPPEQYF

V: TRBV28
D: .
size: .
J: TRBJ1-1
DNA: TGTGCCAGTTCAGGGCCCCACACTGAAGCTTTCTTT
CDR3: CASSGPHTEAFF

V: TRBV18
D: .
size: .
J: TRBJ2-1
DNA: TGTGCCAGCTCCCAAGGGACAAGTTACAATGAGCAGTTCTTC
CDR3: CASSQGTSYNEQFF

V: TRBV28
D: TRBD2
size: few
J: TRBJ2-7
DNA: TGTGCCAGCAGTTTGTCGGACGCCCTCCTAGCGGGAGGGCCGAACGAGCAGTACTTC
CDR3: CASSLSDALLAGGPNEQYF

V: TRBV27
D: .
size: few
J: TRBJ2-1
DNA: TGTGCCAGCAGTTTACGGCCGGACACCTACAATGAGCAGTTCTTC
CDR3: CASSLRPDTYNEQFF

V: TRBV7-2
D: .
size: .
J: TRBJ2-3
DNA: TGTGCCAGCAGCCCCGTAACCACAGATACGCAGTATTTT
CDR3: CASSPVTTDTQYF

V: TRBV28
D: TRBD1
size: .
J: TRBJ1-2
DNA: TGTGCCAGCAGGTACGACAGGGGACGAGGCTACACCTTC
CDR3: CASRYDRGRGYTF

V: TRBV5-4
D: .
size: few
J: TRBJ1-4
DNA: TGTGCCAGCAGCTTGCCGAGTAATGAAAAACTGTTTTTT
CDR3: CASSLPSNEKLFF

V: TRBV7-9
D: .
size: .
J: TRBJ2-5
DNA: TGTGCCAGCAGCCCCGAACAGGGCCAGACCCAGTACTTC
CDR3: CASSPEQGQTQYF

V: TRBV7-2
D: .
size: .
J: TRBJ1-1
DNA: TGTGCCAGCAGCTTATTCCGCCAGAAGAACACTGAAGCTTTCTTT
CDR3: CASSLFRQKNTEAFF

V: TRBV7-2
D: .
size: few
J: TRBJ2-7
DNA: TGTGCCAGCAGCTCGGACGGTACGAGGCACGAGCAGTACTTC
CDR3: CASSSDGTRHEQYF

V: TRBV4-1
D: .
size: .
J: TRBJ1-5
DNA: TGCGCCAGCAGCCATCCAATTGGAGTGAGGGGCAATCAGCCCCAGCATTTT
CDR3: CASSHPIGVRGNQPQHF

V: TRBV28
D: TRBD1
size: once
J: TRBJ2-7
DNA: TGTGCCAGCAGCCTACCAGGGACAGGTGGGGACGAGCAGTACTTC
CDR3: CASSLPGTGGDEQYF

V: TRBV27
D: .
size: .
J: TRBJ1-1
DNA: TGTGCCAGCAGGTCAACAGGGTACGGAACTGAAGCTTTCTTT
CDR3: CASRSTGYGTEAFF

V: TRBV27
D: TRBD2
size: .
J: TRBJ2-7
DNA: TGTGCCAGCAGTCCCCTCGGGGGGATATACGAGCAGTACTTC
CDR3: CASSPLGGIYEQYF

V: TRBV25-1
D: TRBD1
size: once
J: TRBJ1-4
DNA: TGTGCCAGCAGCGACCACACAGGGGCGGGTGAAAAACTGTTTTTT
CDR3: CASSDHTGAGEKLFF

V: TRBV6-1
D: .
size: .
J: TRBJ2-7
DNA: TGTGCCACCACGGGGGCCTTGCCCTACGAGCAGTACTTC
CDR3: CATTGALPYEQYF

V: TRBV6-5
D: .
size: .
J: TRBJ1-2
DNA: TGTGCCAGCAGTTACGATACGAACTATGGCTACACCTTC
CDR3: CASSYDTNYGYTF

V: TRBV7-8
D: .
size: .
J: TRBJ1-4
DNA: TGTGCCAGCAGGGACCCGGGGGCCGCGGGAAAACTGTTTTTT
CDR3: CASRDPGAAGKLFF

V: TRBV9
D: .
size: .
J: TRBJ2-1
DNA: TGTGCCAGCAGCGTAGCTGAGCACGGCGGGCAGAATGAGCAGTTCTTC
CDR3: CASSVAEHGGQNEQFF

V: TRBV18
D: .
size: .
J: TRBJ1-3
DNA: TGTGCCAGCTCACCAGGAGCGAACACCATATATTTT
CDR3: CASSPGANTIYF

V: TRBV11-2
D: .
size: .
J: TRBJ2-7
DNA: TGTGCCAGCAGCTTAGGTACATACGAGTACTTC
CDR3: CASSLGTYEYF

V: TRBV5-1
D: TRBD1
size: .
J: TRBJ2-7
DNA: TGCGCCAGCAGCTCTACCGGGACAGGGGTGGGAGAGCAGTACTTC
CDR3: CASSSTGTGVGEQYF

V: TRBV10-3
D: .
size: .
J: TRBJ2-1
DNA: TGTGCCATCAGTGGTATTCCGGCCCGCTCCTACAATGAGCAGTTCTTC
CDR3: CAISGIPARSYNEQFF

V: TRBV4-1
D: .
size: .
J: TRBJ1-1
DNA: TGCGCCAGGGACGGTTTTGAAGCTTTCTTT
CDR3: CARDGFEAFF

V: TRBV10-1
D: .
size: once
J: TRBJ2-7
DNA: TGCGCCAGCAGTGAGTCTCAGGAGAGCTCCTACGAGCAGTACTTC
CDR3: CASSESQESSYEQYF